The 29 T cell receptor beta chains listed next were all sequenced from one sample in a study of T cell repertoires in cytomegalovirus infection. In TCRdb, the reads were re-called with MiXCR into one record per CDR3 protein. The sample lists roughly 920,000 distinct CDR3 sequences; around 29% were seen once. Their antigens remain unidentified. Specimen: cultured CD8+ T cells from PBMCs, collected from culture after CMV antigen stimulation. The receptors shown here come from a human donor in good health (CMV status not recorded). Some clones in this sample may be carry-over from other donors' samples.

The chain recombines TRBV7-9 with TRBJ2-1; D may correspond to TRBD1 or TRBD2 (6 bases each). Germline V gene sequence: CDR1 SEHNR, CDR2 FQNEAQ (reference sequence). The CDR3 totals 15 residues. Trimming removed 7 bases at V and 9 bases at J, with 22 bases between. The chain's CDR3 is CASIMTTWGRGEQFF. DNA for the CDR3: TGTGCCAGCATCATGACCACCTGGGGGCGGGGTGAGCAGTTCTTC.

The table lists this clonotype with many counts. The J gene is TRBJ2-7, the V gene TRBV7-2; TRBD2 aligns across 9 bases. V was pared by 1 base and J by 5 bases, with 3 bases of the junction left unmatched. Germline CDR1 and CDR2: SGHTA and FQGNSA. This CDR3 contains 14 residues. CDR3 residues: CASSLGGGAHEQYF. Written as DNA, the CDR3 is TGTGCCAGCAGCTTAGGCGGGGGGGCCCACGAGCAGTACTTC.

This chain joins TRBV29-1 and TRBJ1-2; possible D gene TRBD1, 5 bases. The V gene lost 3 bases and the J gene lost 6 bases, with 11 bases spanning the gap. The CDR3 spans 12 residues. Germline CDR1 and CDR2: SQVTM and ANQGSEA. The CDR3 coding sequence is TGCAGCGTTGACTCTGGGGGTAATGGCTACACCTTC. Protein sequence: CSVDSGGNGYTF.

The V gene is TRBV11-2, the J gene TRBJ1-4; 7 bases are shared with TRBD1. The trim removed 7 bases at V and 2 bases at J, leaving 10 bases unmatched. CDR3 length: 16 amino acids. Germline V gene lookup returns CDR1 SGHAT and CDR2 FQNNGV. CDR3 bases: TGTGCCAGCAACCTCGATCTAGGGGGCACTAATGAAAAACTGTTTTTT. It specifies CASNLDLGGTNEKLFF.

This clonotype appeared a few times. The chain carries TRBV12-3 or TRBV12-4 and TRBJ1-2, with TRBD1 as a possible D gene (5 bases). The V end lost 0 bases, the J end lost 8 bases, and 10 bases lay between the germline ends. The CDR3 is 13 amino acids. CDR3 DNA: TGTGCCAGCAGTTTAGCGGGGGTTGGAGGCTACACCTTC. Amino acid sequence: CASSLAGVGGYTF.

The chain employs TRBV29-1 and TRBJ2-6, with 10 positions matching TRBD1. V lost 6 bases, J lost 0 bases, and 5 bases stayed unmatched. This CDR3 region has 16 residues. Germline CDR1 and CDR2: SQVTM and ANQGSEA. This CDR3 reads CSVWDRGPSGANVLTF. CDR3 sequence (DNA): TGCAGCGTCTGGGACAGGGGTCCCTCTGGGGCCAACGTCCTGACTTTC.

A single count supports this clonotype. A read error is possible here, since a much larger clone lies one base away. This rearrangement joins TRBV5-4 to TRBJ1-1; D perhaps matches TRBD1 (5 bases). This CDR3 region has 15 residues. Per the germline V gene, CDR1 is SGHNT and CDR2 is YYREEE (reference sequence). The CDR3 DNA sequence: TGTGCCAACAGCTTGCCAGGGACGCTGAACACTGAAGCTTTCTTT. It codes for CANSLPGTLNTEAFF.

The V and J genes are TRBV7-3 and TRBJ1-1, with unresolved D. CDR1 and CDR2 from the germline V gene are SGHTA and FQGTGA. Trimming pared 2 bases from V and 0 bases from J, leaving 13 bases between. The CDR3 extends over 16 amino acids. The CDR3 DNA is TGTGCCAGCAGCTTACCTGAGACCCAAATGAACACTGAAGCTTTCTTT. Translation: CASSLPETQMNTEAFF.

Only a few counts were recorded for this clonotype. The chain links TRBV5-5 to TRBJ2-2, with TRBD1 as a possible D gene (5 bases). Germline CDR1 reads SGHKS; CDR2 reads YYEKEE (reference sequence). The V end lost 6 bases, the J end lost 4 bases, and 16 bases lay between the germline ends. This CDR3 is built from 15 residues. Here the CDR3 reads CASTQRGDSTGELFF. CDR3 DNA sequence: TGTGCCAGCACCCAAAGGGGCGACAGCACCGGGGAGCTGTTTTTT.

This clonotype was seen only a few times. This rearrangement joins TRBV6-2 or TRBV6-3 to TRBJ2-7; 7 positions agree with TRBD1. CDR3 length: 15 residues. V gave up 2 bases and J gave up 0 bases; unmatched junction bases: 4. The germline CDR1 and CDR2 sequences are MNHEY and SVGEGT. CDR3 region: CASSYDRVSSYEQYV. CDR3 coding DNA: TGTGCCAGCAGTTACGACAGGGTCTCCTCCTACGAGCAGTACGTC.

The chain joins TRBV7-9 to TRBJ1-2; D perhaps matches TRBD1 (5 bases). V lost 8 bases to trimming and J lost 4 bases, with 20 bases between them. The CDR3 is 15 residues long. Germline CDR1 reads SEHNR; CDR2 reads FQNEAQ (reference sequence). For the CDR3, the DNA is TGTGCCAGCGGGCCCAATCTCCGGGGACCCTATGGCTACACCTTC. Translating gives CASGPNLRGPYGYTF.

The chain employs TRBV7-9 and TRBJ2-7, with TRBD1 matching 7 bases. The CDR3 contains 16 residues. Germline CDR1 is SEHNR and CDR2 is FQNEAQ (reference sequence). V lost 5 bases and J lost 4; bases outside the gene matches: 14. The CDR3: CASSPTGTVDLYEQYF. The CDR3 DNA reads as TGTGCCAGCAGCCCAACCGGGACAGTCGACTTGTACGAGCAGTACTTC.

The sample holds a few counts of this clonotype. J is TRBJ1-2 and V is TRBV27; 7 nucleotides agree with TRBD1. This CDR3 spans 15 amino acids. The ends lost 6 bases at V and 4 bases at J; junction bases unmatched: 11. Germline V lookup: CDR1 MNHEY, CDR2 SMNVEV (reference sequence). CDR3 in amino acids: CASSRFDRDPYGYTF. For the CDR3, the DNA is TGTGCCAGCAGCCGTTTTGACAGGGACCCCTATGGCTACACCTTC.

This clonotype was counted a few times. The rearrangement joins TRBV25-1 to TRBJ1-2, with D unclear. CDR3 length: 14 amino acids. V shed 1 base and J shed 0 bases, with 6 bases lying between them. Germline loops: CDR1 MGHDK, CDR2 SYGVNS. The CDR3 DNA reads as TGTGCCAGCAGTGAATTTGGCACTAACTATGGCTACACCTTC. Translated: CASSEFGTNYGYTF.

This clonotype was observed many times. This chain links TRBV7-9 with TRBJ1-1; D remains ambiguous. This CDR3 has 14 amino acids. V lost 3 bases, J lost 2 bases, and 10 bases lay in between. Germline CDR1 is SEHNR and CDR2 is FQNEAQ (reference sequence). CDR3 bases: TGTGCCAGCAGCTTCTCTACCGGCAACACTGAAGCTTTCTTT. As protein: CASSFSTGNTEAFF.

CDR3 in amino acids: CASSRREAGYTF. For the CDR3, the DNA is TGTGCCAGTAGTAGGCGGGAGGCCGGCTACACCTTC. The V gene is TRBV19, the J gene TRBJ1-2, with D uncertain. V was cut by 4 bases and J by 8 bases, with 11 bases left in between. Germline V CDR1 and CDR2: LNHDA, SQIVND (reference sequence). CDR3 length: 12 amino acids.

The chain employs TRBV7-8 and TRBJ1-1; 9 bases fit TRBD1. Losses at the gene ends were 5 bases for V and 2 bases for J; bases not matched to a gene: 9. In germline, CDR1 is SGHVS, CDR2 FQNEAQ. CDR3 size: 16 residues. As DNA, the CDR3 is TGTGCCAGCAGCCTCCGGGACAGGGATCTTAACACTGAAGCTTTCTTT. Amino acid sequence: CASSLRDRDLNTEAFF.

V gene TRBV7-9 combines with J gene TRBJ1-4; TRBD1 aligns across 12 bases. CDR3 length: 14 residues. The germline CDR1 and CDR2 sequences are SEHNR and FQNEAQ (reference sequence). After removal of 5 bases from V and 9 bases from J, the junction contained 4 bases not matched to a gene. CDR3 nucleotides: TGTGCCAGCAGCACAGGGACAGGGGGCAAAAAACTGTTTTTT. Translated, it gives CASSTGTGGKKLFF.

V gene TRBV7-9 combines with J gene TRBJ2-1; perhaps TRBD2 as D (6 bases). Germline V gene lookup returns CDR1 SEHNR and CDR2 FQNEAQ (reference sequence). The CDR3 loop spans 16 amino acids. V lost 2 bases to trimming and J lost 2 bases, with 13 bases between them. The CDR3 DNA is TGTGCCAGCAGCTTATATGGGGCTAGCGCCTACAATGAGCAGTTCTTC. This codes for CASSLYGASAYNEQFF.

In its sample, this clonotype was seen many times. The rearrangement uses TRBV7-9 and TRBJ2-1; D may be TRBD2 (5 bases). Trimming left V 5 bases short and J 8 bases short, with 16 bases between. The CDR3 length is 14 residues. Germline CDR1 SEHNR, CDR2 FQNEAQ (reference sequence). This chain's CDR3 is CASSPPGLLYEQFF. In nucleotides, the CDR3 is TGTGCCAGCAGCCCGCCCGGACTTCTTTATGAGCAGTTCTTC.

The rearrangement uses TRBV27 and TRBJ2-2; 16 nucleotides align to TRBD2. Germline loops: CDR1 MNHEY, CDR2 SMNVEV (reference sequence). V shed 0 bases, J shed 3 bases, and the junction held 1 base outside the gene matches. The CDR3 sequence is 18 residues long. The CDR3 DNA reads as TGTGCCAGCAGTTTATCGGGGACTAGCGGGGGGGACACCGGGGAGCTGTTTTTT. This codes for CASSLSGTSGGDTGELFF.

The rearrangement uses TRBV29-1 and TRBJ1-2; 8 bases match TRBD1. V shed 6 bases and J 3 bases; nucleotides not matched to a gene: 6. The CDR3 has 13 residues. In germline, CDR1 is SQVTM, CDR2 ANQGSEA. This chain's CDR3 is CSVEDRVDYGYTF. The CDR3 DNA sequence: TGCAGCGTCGAGGACAGGGTGGACTATGGCTACACCTTC.

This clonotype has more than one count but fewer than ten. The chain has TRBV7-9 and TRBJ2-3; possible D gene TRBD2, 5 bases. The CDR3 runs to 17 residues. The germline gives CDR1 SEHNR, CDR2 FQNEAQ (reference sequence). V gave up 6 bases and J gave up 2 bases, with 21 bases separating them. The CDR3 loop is CASSPPGKGSITDTQYF. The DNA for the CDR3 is TGTGCCAGCAGTCCCCCGGGAAAGGGCAGTATCACAGATACGCAGTATTTT.

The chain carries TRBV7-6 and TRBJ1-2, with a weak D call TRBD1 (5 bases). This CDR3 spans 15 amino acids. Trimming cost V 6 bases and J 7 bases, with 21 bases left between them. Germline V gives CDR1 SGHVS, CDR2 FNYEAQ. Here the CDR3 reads CASSNSIEGSGGYTF. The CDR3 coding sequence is TGTGCCAGCAGTAACTCCATTGAGGGGTCGGGTGGCTACACCTTC.

CDR3 in amino acids: CASSFTRWGTTGVETQYF. CDR3 nucleotides: TGTGCCAGCAGCTTCACCCGGTGGGGGACTACCGGCGTAGAGACCCAGTACTTC. J is TRBJ2-5 and V is TRBV7-6; TRBD2 agrees at 7 bases. Per the germline V gene, CDR1 is SGHVS and CDR2 is FNYEAQ. The CDR3 consists of 18 residues. Trimming removed 3 bases from V and 4 bases from J; junction bases left unmatched: 17. Using reference TRBV7-6 and TRBJ2-5 for the parts outside the CDR3, the full variable domain is GAGVSQSPRYKVTKRGQDVALRCDPISGHVSLYWYRQALGQGPEFLTYFNYEAQQDKSGLPNDRFSAERPEGSISTLTIQRTEQRDSAMYRCASSFTRWGTTGVETQYFGPGTRLLVL.

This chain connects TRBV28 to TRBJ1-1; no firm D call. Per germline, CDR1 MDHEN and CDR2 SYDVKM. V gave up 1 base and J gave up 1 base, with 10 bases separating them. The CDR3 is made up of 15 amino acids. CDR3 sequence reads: CASSLSHPGNTEAFF. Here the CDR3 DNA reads TGTGCCAGCAGTTTATCGCATCCGGGGAACACTGAAGCTTTCTTT. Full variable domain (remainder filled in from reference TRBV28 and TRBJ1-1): DVKVTQSSRYLVKRTGEKVFLECVQDMDHENMFWYRQDPGLGLRLIYFSYDVKMKEKGDIPEGYSVSREKKERFSLILESASTNQTSMYLCASSLSHPGNTEAFFGQGTRLTVV.

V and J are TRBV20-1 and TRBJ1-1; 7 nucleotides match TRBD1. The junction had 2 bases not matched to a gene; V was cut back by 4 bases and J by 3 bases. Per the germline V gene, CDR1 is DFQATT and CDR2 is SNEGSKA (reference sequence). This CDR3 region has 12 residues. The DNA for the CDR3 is TGCAGTGCTATTACAGGGGACACTGAAGCTTTCTTT. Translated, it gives CSAITGDTEAFF.

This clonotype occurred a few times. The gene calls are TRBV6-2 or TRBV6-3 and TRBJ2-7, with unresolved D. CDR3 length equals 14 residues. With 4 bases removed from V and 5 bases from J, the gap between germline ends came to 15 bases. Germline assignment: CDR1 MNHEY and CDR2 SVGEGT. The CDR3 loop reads CASSSRLGKDEQYV. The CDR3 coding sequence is TGTGCCAGCAGTTCCCGTCTGGGGAAGGACGAGCAGTACGTC.

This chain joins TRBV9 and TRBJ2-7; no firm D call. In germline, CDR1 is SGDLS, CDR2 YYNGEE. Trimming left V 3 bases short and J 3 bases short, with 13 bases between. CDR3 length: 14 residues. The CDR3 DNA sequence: TGTGCCAGCAGCGGAGATTACGCCGACTACGAGCAGTACTTC. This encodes CASSGDYADYEQYF.